This T cell receptor (beta chain) was identified during a study of blood T cell repertoires in COVID-19. Study details: T cells, B-cell-depleted T cells, or PBMCs provided the cDNA or gDNA that served as material.

The CDR3 has 15 residues. Between the trimmed V and J ends, which lost 2 bases and 0 bases, there was a span of 8 bases. Germline CDR1 reads LGHNT; CDR2 reads FRNRAP. Data came from immunoSEQ multiplex PCR; TCRdb stores just in-frame clones and leaves some out. The repertoire holds 250,000 or so clones, with 70% to 85% as singletons. The J gene is TRBJ1-3, the V gene TRBV12-5; D is unclear. The sample was peripheral blood. This TCR came from a woman aged 80 or over with acute or convalescent COVID-19. The CDR3 protein is CASGLSLSSGNTIYF. The CDR3 DNA is TGTGCTAGTGGTTTGAGTCTGAGCTCTGGAAACACCATATATTTT. Complete variable domain (other parts from reference TRBV12-5 and TRBJ1-3): DARVTQTPRHKVTEMGQEVTMRCQPILGHNTVFWYRQTMMQGLELLAYFRNRAPLDDSGMPKDRFSAEMPDATLATLKIQPSEPRDSAVYFCASGLSLSSGNTIYFGEGSWLTVV.